This TCR beta chain was recorded in a study of PD-L1 blockade in urothelial cancer. Study at large: About 90% of the roughly 30 patients were men who had bladder-origin urothelial cancer. Blood analysis occurred 3 weeks (second dose) and 6 weeks after treatment start.

The time point here: pretreatment peripheral blood. Sequenced by immunoSEQ multiplex PCR; TCRdb stores in-frame clones only, minus some. Among 85,000 to 90,000 clones, 70% to 90% were seen once, and the ten largest hold 0.97%. CDR1 and CDR2 (germline): SGHRS, YFSETQ. This CDR3 region has 14 residues. Unmatched junction bases numbered 9, after V lost 4 bases and J lost 7 bases. Sequencing used PBMCs, obtained around atezolizumab (anti-PD-L1) treatment. The rearrangement uses TRBV5-1 and TRBJ1-2; 8 positions agree with TRBD1. The origin of this receptor is a woman of 80 years or more with urothelial cancer. The CDR3 bases are TGCGCCAGCAGCGTGGGGACAGGTAGACGTGGCTACACCTTC. Amino acid sequence: CASSVGTGRRGYTF. Supplemented by reference TRBV5-1 and TRBJ1-2, the full variable domain reads KAGVTQTPRYLIKTRGQQVTLSCSPISGHRSVSWYQQTPGQGLQFLFEYFSETQRNKGNFPGRFSGRQFSNSRSEMNVSTLELGDSALYLCASSVGTGRRGYTFGSGTRLTVV.